This TCR beta chain came from a study of shared clonotypes between healthy human individuals. Whole-study results and caveats: A reduction in generation probabilities was seen for non-shared clonotypes relative to those shared by all four donors. Enrolling few donors narrowed the genetic and exposure-history diversity that was represented. Rarefaction exposed incomplete sorted-subset sequencing despite large depth. The researchers took only blood, and tissue repertoires probably look different.

TCRdb keeps only in-frame clones here, not all; method: immunoSEQ multiplex PCR. This table holds approximately 1.4 million clones, 95% to 99% found once. Worth noting for this clone: Its specificity is not known. Other DNA variants within this sample encode the same CDR3.

The clonotype comes from a man aged 30-40 years in good health. The sequenced sample was naive CD4+ T cells sorted from blood. Sample subset: CD45RA+ positively selected.

The CDR3 DNA sequence: TGTGCCAGCAGTTTAGGGGGACAGGGAAGCAATCAGCCCCAGCATTTT. Translated: CASSLGGQGSNQPQHF. The V and J genes are TRBV28 and TRBJ1-5; TRBD1 aligns across 9 bases. Per the germline V gene, CDR1 is MDHEN and CDR2 is SYDVKM. V was pared by 2 bases and J by 1 base, with 3 bases of the junction left unmatched. The CDR3 sequence is 16 residues long.